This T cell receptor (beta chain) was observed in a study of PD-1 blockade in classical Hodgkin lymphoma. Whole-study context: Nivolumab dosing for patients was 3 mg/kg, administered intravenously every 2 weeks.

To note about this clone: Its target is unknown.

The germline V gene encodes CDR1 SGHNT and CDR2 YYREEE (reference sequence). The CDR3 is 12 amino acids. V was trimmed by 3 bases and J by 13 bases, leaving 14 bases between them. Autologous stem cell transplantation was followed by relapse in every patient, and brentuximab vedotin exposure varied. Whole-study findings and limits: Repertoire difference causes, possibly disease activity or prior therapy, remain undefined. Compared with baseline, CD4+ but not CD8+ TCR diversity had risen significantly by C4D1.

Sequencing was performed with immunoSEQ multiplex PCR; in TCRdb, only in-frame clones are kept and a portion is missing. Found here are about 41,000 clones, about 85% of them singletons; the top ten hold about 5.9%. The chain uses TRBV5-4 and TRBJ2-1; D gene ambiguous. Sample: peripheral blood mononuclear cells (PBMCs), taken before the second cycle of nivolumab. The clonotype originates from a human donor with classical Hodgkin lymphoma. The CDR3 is CASSSGPLGQFF. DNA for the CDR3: TGTGCCAGCAGCTCCGGCCCCCTGGGCCAGTTCTTC.